This T cell receptor (beta chain) was recorded in a study of CXCR3-negative and CXCR3-positive naive CD8 T cells (dated by TCRdb to the late 2010s). Turning to the overall study: In total, about 140 million TRB reads were obtained, or roughly 1.5 +/- 0.3 million reads per library. The diversity and physicochemical repertoire analyses included under 12 donors pooled from two independent experiments. The TRBV-TRBJ cluster analysis covered naive subsets from about five donors and memory cells from 3 donors. General findings and caveats noted by the study authors: Because surface CD5, which has been linked to self-reactivity in mice, was comparable between naive subsets, TCR interaction strength was also inferred from TRB CDR3 physicochemical properties. Comparably high repertoire diversity was found in both naive subsets, whereas much lower repertoire diversity was found in memory CD8+ T cells. TRB CDR3s from CXCR3-positive naive cells showed higher hydrophobicity (lower Kidera factor 4), lower energy, and higher strength and volume indices than CXCR3-negative naive cells. TRBV-TRBJ usage was similar between naive CXCR3-negative and CXCR3-positive cells from the same donor, while memory cells showed distinct patterns. CXCR3 expression partially decreased after cryopreservation, so most assays used freshly isolated PBMCs.

Each CD8+ T cell subset was flow-sorted in triplicate, and 300,000 to 350,000 cells per subset were placed directly into RLT lysis buffer. To keep memory contaminants out, a stringent definition of naive CD8+ T cells was applied: CD45RO-CCR7+CD27+CD95-. Peripheral blood mononuclear cells were isolated from buffy coats using standard density gradient centrifugation. Naive CXCR3-negative and CXCR3-positive CD8+ T cells were flow-sorted using a FACSAria III. Total RNA was extracted from sorted cells with an RNeasy Mini Kit. The CDR3 sequence holds 14 residues, the cysteine and phenylalanine included. No DNA is recorded. CDR1 MGHRA and CDR2 YSYEKL are derived from the germline V gene. On this clonotype itself: No antigen is known for it.

Data came from a NextSeq 550. The Human TCR Profiling Kit (MiLaboratory) was used to prepare UMI-labeled 5' RACE TRB cDNA libraries. The full amount of extracted RNA was used for cDNA synthesis, and the full amount of resulting cDNA was used for PCR amplification. The libraries were made side by side, with each library going through the same number of PCR cycles. Turning to the authors' computational methods: MIGEC and MiXCR extracted about 50,000 +/- 10,000 unique UMI-labeled TRB cDNA molecules per library, requiring at least two reads per UMI. An average of roughly 40,000 +/- 10,000 functional in-frame TRB CDR3 nucleotide clonotypes without stop codons was found per library. Diversity metrics, including normalized Shannon-Wiener and Chao1, were computed in VDJtools after downsampling to 5000 UMI-labeled TRB molecules per sample. For the central five CDR3 residues, VDJtools calculated physicochemical properties weighted by clonotype size, namely interaction energy, strength, volume and Kidera factor 4. TCRdb reprocessed the raw reads; every CDR3 protein sequence is a single record, and DNA is not supplied. The V and J calls shown here were made by TCRdb, not taken from the authors' results. This specimen's table enumerates tens of thousands of distinct CDR3 sequences. Less than 0.85% of the sample is held by the ten biggest clonotypes.

The sequenced sample consisted of naive CXCR3+ CD8+ T cells from blood. This sample's cell subset or site label indicates: CD45RO-CCR7+CD27+CD95- naive CD8+ T cells expressing CXCR3 (TNR3+). This clonotype was sampled from a human donor in good health. Some clones in this sample may be carry-over from other donors' samples. In this chain, TRBV4-1 is recombined with TRBJ2-7; TCRdb proposes TRBD1, but this gene call is untestable without DNA. Here the CDR3 is given as CASSLGQVLGEQYF.